This TCR beta chain was documented in a study of blood T cell repertoires in COVID-19. The wider study: COVID-19 samples, acute and convalescent, were from the United States, Italy and Spain. The cDNA or gDNA used as material had been derived from T cells, B-cell-depleted T cells, or PBMCs.

Authors' processing steps: Cell counts per sample came from amplifying reference gene primers. Produced via immunoSEQ multiplex PCR; TCRdb's table is partial and in-frame only. The D gene and trimming were derived from the DNA, and the V and J assignments and clone size from that table. The table shows approximately 34,000 clones, with roughly nine tenths occurring only once. The V and J ends lost 5 bases and 5 bases respectively, with 8 bases between them. The CDR3 loop spans 12 amino acids. CDR1 PRHDT and CDR2 FYEKMQ come from the germline V gene (reference sequence). The chain employs TRBV13 and TRBJ2-3; D call uncertain. This receptor was identified in a man aged 60 to 69 with acute or convalescent COVID-19. Source material: peripheral blood. Written as DNA, the CDR3 is TGTGCCAGCAGCCCGAGGAGAGATACGCAGTATTTT. Its protein is CASSPRRDTQYF.